This T cell receptor beta chain was recovered during a study of T cell responses to AZD1222 COVID-19 vaccine (dated by TCRdb to the early 2020s). At the level of the whole study: Because spike-specific TCR depth and breadth did not differ between the two schedules, AZD1222 recipients who got a second dose at roughly 4 weeks were pooled with those who got a second dose at roughly 12 weeks. TCR sequencing covered fewer than 250 trial participants: 200 to 210 given two doses of AZD1222 and 26 given two doses of MenACWY control vaccine. Trial participants were enrolled into age subgroups of 18-55, 56-69 and 70-plus years, which contained around 150, 29 and 61 TCR-sequenced participants, respectively.

General study outcomes and caveats: Nearly half of unique spike-specific TCRs reportedly recognized epitopes outside regions mutated in the B.1.351 and B.1.1.7 variants. After two AZD1222 doses, spike-specific TCR breadth and depth were significantly higher than at day 0 and than in MenACWY recipients. The whole spike protein was spanned by vaccine-associated CD4 TCRs, and dominant responses were seen in regions 160-218 and 743-854. The 56-69-year group was small, and its depth increase did not reach significance, likely because of low power. Because no day 14 peak-response samples were available, repertoires were characterized only after the peak T cell response. Only five or six AZD1222 recipients were SARS-CoV-2 seropositive at baseline, limiting conclusions about previously exposed vaccinees. Participants were mostly white British and included more females than males, and it was suggested by the authors that clonal diversity may have been underestimated.

The CDR3 regions of human TCRbeta chains were subjected to immunosequencing. From the authors' description of their analysis: Repertoire TCRs were checked for matches against a reference library of SARS-CoV-2-specific TCRs that had been generated using the MIRA antigen-specificity platform. Breadth meant the fraction of unique TCRs that were SARS-CoV-2-associated, whereas depth meant the fraction of total T cells that were SARS-CoV-2-associated. Using the MIRA data, each spike-specific TCR was mapped to the spike region that the TCR reacts to and placed in a CD4 or CD8 class. Log10-transformed breadth and depth values were compared by one-way ANOVA with Sidak's multiple comparisons tests. TCRdb obtained this table from immuneACCESS and retained in-frame rearrangements with V and J assigned. These tables miss some clones; where compared with another copy, unresolved V genes account for less than half of the shortfall, and the remainder is unexplained. Clone size and V and J calls were adopted from that table, with D and trimming inferred from the DNA. This sample holds around 160,000 clones; around 90% were observed only once. Together, the top ten hold 5.2% of the sample.

The sample's time point, from its label and the paper: baseline before first vaccination. Vaccinee samples were obtained from the UK trials COV001 and COV002, which included a single-blind randomized controlled phase 2/3 trial of AZD1222 (ChAdOx1 nCoV-19) in healthy adults. Trial participant PBMC samples were collected at day 0 and day 28 after the second dose for TCRbeta chain sequencing. Trimming removed 1 base from V and 7 bases from J, leaving 14 bases between the germline ends. The CDR3 goes from the cysteine to the phenylalanine over 15 residues. Here the CDR3 DNA is all that survives: 45 bases in frame from base 1. For CDR1 and CDR2, the germline V gene lists SGHVS and FQNEAQ. Comment on this clone: Its antigen specificity is not known. Base-call qualities are not available, and no considerably larger clone is one nucleotide away.

This sample comprised peripheral blood, obtained on day 0 of AZD1222 vaccination. The sequence links TRBV7-8 to TRBJ2-1; the best D guess is TRBD2, with 5 bases matching. The sequence came from an adult in good health. The CDR3 protein: CASSLEGLLRNEQFF. The DNA is TGTGCCAGCAGCTTAGAAGGACTCCTTAGGAATGAGCAGTTCTTC.